Listed below are T cell receptor beta chains from one sample, sequenced in a study of metastatic and nonmetastatic thyroid tumors. TCRdb used MiXCR to call clones anew from the PCR reads. The sample has approximately 82,000 clones, approximately 12% seen once. Sequenced input: tumor tissue. Source of these receptors: a female donor with papillary thyroid cancer or a benign thyroid nodule (not recorded which). Some clones in this sample may be carry-over from other donors' samples. CDR3s leave out the opening cysteine and the closing phenylalanine or tryptophan. Part of the rows lack a size; the others show once, few, many or a class for expanded clones.

j_gene | abundance | v_gene | CDR3aa
TRBJ2-1 | many | TRBV20-1 | SASGFGLAGGLQWEQF
TRBJ2-3 | NA | TRBV11-1 | ASRREGGLESTDTQY
TRBJ2-1 | many | TRBV9 | ASSRGGNRNEQF
TRBJ1-4 | NA | TRBV6-1 | ASRETGTGGFSLPEKLF
TRBJ1-5 | many | TRBV10-3 | AISESGGRGQPQH
TRBJ1-1 | many | TRBV5-1 | ASSFGNTEAF
TRBJ2-5 | once | TRBV7-2 | ASSRGQQGRYQETQY
TRBJ1-1 | many | TRBV9 | ASSVEPGLGLNTEAF
TRBJ2-5 | many | TRBV2 | ASSVVETQY
TRBJ2-6 | many | TRBV28 | ASSPPGPGANVLT
TRBJ2-3 | many | TRBV7-9 | ASSLSADTQY
TRBJ1-1 | many | TRBV12-3/TRBV12-4 | ASSLMTVNTEAF
TRBJ2-7 | NA | TRBV20-1 | SARDRHWNSAY
TRBJ2-1 | NA | TRBV15 | ATIRDLAGPPAKEQF
TRBJ2-7 | few | TRBV6-2/TRBV6-3 | ASSYSFGGGYNSYEQY
TRBJ2-5 | many | TRBV7-9 | ASSSTYPQKETQY
TRBJ1-2 | NA | TRBV11-2 | ASSLDSEDRERANYGYT
TRBJ2-3 | many | TRBV6-4 | ASSDLTGSSDTQY
TRBJ1-2 | NA | TRBV7-2 | TSSAPGRCLYGYT
TRBJ2-3 | many | TRBV27 | ASSSPPDTQY
TRBJ2-3 | many | TRBV7-9 | ASSLASGQGY
TRBJ1-1 | NA | TRBV29-1 | SGKKGGTEAF
TRBJ1-5 | many | TRBV9 | ASSVTSGGQPQH
TRBJ2-7 | many | TRBV11-3 | ASSLGQGWGEQY
TRBJ2-2 | few | TRBV2 | ASSELSSPSVGELF
TRBJ2-1 | many | TRBV20-1 | SASRLPSHNEQF
TRBJ1-1 | many | TRBV28 | ASSLTQKAF
TRBJ1-3 | many | TRBV6-5 | ASSYGSGNTIY
TRBJ1-1 | many | TRBV9 | ATQRVGNTEAF
TRBJ2-5 | many | TRBV28 | ASSLPSTRVY
TRBJ1-6 | many | TRBV5-1 | ASSWGGASSYNSPLH
TRBJ2-1 | NA | TRBV3-1 | AGSSRGRSSYNEQF
TRBJ2-7 | many | TRBV5-1 | ASSLELAGGTYEQY
TRBJ1-2 | many | TRBV5-1 | ASSPNPAIYGYT
TRBJ1-2 | many | TRBV5-1 | ASSAGTGTGYT
TRBJ1-2 | many | TRBV9 | ASSVGLEINYGYT
TRBJ2-7 | many | TRBV2 | ASSPPVSYEQY
TRBJ2-1 | many | TRBV29-1 | SSRPGGLGGEQF
TRBJ1-1 | many | TRBV9 | ASSVGVGLNLGQTEAF
TRBJ2-3 | NA | TRBV6-4 | ASSDEASSTDTQY
TRBJ1-6 | many | TRBV20-1 | SAFKGSRGTSSPLH
TRBJ2-7 | many | TRBV6-1 | ASYGLDHEQY
TRBJ2-5 | many | TRBV5-1 | ASSHRGYTIPQETQY
TRBJ1-6 | many | TRBV30 | AWSQDALNSPLH
TRBJ1-1 | many | TRBV13 | ASSLGQQREAF
TRBJ2-2 | NA | TRBV20-1 | SARDYEREYTGELF